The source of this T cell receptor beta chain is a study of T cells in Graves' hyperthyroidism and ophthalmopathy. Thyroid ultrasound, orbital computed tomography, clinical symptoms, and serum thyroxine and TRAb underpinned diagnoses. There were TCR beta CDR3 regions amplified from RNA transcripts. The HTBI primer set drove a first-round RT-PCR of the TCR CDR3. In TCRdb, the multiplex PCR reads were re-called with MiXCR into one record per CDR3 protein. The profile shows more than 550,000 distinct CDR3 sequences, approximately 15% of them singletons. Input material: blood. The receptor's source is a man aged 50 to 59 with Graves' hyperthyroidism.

This chain's CDR3 is CSARDRRSTIYEQYF. The CDR3 region has the DNA TGCAGTGCTAGGGATCGGAGGTCGACCATCTACGAGCAGTACTTC. V gene TRBV20-1 combines with J gene TRBJ2-7; the D gene is possibly TRBD2 (5 bases). Germline V gene sequence: CDR1 DFQATT, CDR2 SNEGSKA (reference sequence). V lost 3 bases and J lost 3, with 18 bases in between. The CDR3 consists of 15 residues.